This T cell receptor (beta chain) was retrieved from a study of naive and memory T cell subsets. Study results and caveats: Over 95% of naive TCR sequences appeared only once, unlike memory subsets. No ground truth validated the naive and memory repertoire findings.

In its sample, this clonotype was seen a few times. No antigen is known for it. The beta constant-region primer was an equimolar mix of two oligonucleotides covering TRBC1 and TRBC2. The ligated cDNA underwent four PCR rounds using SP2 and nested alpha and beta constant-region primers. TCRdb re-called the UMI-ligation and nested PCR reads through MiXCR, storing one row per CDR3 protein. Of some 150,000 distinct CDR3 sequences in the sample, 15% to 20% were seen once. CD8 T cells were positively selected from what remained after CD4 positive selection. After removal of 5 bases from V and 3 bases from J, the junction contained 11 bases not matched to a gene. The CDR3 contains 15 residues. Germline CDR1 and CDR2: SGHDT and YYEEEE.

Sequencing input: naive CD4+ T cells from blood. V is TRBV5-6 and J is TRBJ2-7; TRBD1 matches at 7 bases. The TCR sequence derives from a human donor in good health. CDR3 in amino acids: CASSPLGQDYYEQYF. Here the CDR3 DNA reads TGTGCCAGCAGTCCCCTAGGACAGGATTACTACGAGCAGTACTTC.